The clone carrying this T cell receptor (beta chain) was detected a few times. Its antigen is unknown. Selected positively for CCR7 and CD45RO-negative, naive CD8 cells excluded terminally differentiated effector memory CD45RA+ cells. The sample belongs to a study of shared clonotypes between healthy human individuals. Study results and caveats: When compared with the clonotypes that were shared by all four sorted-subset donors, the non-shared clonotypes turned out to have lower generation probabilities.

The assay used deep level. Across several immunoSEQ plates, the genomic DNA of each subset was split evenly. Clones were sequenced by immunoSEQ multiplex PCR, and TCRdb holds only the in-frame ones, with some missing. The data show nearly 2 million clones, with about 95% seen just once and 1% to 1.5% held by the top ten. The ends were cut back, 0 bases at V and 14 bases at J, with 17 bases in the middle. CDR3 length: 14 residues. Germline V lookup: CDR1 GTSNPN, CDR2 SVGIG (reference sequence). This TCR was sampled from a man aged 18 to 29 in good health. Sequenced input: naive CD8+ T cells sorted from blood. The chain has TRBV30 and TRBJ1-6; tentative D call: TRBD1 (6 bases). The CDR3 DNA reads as TGTGCCTGGAGTGTGTCGTGGGGGCCGCAAGCCCTCCACTTT. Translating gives CAWSVSWGPQALHF. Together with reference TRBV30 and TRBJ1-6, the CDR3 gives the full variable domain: SQTIHQWPATLVQPVGSPLSLECTVEGTSNPNLYWYRQAAGRGLQLLFYSVGIGQISSEVPQNLSASRPQDRQFILSSKKLLLSDSGFYLCAWSVSWGPQALHFGNGTRLTVT.